The clone carrying this T cell receptor (beta chain) was found once. This entry belongs to a study of control samples from healthy donors and cancer patients. Here immunoSEQ multiplex PCR was the method, and the copy in TCRdb shows in-frame clones only, minus some. The sample includes approximately 100,000 clones, around nine tenths of them seen just once. Germline V gene sequence: CDR1 SGHVS, CDR2 FNYEAQ. Trimming shortened V by 4 bases and J by 4 bases, and 11 bases separated the two germline ends. This CDR3 has 13 amino acids. This sequence joins TRBV7-6 and TRBJ2-7; D may correspond to TRBD1 or TRBD2 (5 bases each). This receptor was taken from a woman aged 45 to 65 in good health. Material for sequencing was blood. CDR3 in amino acids: CASSSGPTYEQYF. CDR3 sequence (DNA): TGTGCCAGCAGCTCGGGACCGACATACGAGCAGTACTTC.